This T cell receptor beta chain came from a study of T cells in Graves' hyperthyroidism and ophthalmopathy (dated by TCRdb to between 2018 and 2021). The study in broad terms: Peripheral blood samples were taken at the time of initial diagnosis, prior to any treatment. To identify TCR V-J signatures that set the groups apart, the researchers used a discovery cohort of 90 to 100 patients, made up of around 42 with Graves' ophthalmopathy and around 58 with stable Graves' hyperthyroidism. Prospective prediction of ophthalmopathy was tested in an independent validation cohort consisting of about 20 hyperthyroidism patients and 15 or so patients who later progressed to ophthalmopathy. The approximately 98 discovery patients were randomly divided into training and test sets at a 7:3 ratio. Thyroid tissue and blood T-cell repertoires from several Graves' hyperthyroidism patients were also compared in the study. After sampling, hyperthyroidism patients received methimazole starting at 30 mg daily, and ophthalmopathy patients received high-dose intravenous methylprednisolone. The paper reports TCR Vbeta CDR3 sequencing of about 140 peripheral blood samples: 43 ophthalmopathy, roughly 80 hyperthyroidism and around 17 progressor patients.

A patient counted as having stable Graves' hyperthyroidism if no progression to ophthalmopathy occurred over 18 months of follow-up. Hyperthyroidism patients were newly diagnosed, with disease duration under 2 months, and aged 18 to 65 years. The study excluded patients with uncontrolled infections, other autoimmune diseases, pregnancy or lactation. Diagnoses relied on clinical symptoms, serum thyroxine and TRAb, thyroid ultrasound and orbital computed tomography. PBMCs were separated from over 9 ml of fresh peripheral blood using Ficoll-Paque density gradient centrifugation. Trizol reagent was used to extract total RNA, and RNA quality was then checked on an Agilent 2100 Bioanalyzer. Broader findings and caveats from the paper: Most expanded thyroid clonotypes (frequency above 0.001) were also detected in blood, a finding suggesting that blood repertoires may reflect thyroid immune responses. Sample size was not statistically predetermined, and investigators were not blinded to group allocation. In validation, progression to ophthalmopathy was predicted by the model with 70.59% sensitivity and 72.22% specificity, a median of approximately 6.5 months before onset. Ophthalmopathy was separated from stable hyperthyroidism by a 13 V-J signature model, with approximately 85% sensitivity and roughly 81% specificity obtained in cross-validation and 80%/75% obtained in testing.

The CDR3 contains 17 residues, cysteine and phenylalanine counted. The retained sequence is limited to the CDR3, 51 bases, with the frame set at the first base. V is pared back by 0 bases and J by 2 bases, with 14 bases lying between the germline termini. Via the germline V gene, CDR1 is LGHNA and CDR2 YNFKEQ. Comment on this clonotype: The antigen this receptor binds is unknown. The record has no base qualities; no much larger clone is one base away.

Amplification of TCR beta CDR3 regions was carried out from RNA transcripts. The first round of RT-PCR for the TCR CDR3 was performed with the HTBI primer set and the Qiagen OneStep RT-PCR kit. Libraries were constructed in a second round of multiplex PCR, after which size selection and purification were carried out. Sequencing of the libraries was done on an Illumina HiSeq2000 using paired-end 100 bp reads. In the authors' own workflow: SOAPnuke was used to process the raw data, with reads discarded if the reads contained adapters or uncalled bases, had a mean Phred below 15, or lacked an exact constant-primer or identifier match. High-quality paired reads were merged using COPE v1.2.5, and each unique nucleotide sequence was defined as a clonotype. MiTCR v1.1 was used to align clonotypes to the IMGT TRBV, TRBD and TRBJ reference segments. The analysis included only V-J combinations with a frequency above 0.0001, which together covered 99% to 99.2% of the repertoires. The TCS score was defined as F50 (clonal expansion) divided by E x V (chaos), with BLOSUM62-based TCRdist calculated between CDR3 peptides within each V-J. Welch's t-statistics and random forest reduced 450 to 600 V-J features to 10 to 15, which were used in a naive Bayes classifier (R e1071). Using fastp trimming at Q25 and MiXCR clonotype assembly, TCRdb reanalyzed the public sequencing data and kept in-frame beta chains. Rows with a matching CDR3 protein are joined into one entry that keeps the most common DNA and genes. In this record, the V and J calls reflect TCRdb's handling and not the investigators' own analysis. The sample records hundreds of thousands of distinct CDR3 sequences, 15% to 20% of which are singletons. 3.8% of the sample is held by the ten biggest clonotypes.

Rearrangement joined TRBV4-2 to TRBJ2-1; no confident D gene assignment can be made. Material: blood. The sequence was obtained from a woman aged 25 to 39 with Graves' hyperthyroidism. Here is the DNA: TGTGCCAGCAGCCAAGATGCGACGGCTCCTGCCTACAATGAGCAGTTCTTC. Translated, it reads CASSQDATAPAYNEQFF.